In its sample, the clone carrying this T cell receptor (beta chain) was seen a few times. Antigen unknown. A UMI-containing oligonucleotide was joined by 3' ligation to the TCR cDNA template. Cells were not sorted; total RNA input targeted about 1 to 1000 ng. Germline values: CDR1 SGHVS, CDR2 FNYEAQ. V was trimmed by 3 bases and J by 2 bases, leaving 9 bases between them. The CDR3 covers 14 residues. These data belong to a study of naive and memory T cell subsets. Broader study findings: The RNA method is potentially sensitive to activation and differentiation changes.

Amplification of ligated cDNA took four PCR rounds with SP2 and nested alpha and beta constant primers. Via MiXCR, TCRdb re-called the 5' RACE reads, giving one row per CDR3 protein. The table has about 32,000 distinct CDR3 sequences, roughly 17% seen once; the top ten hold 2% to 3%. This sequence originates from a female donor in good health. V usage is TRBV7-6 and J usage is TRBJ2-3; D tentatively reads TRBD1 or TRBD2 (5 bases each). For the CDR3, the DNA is TGTGCCAGCAGCTTCGGGACCCACACAGATACGCAGTATTTT. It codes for CASSFGTHTDTQYF. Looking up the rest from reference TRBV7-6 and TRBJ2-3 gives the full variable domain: GAGVSQSPRYKVTKRGQDVALRCDPISGHVSLYWYRQALGQGPEFLTYFNYEAQQDKSGLPNDRFSAERPEGSISTLTIQRTEQRDSAMYRCASSFGTHTDTQYFGPGTRLTVL.